This passage covers 5 T cell receptor beta chains from one sample sequenced in a study of early T cells in non-severe SARS-CoV-2 infection (dated by TCRdb to 2020 to 2022). The library was obtained by 5' RACE. TCRdb lists the instrument as NextSeq 500. Starting from the raw public reads, TCRdb applied fastp trimming at Q25, assembled clones with MiXCR and retained in-frame beta chains. Every distinct CDR3 protein forms one entry, paired with its most common genes and DNA. For this sample there are approximately 120,000 distinct CDR3 sequences; more than 12% appear just once. 21% of the sample comes from the top ten. Material for sequencing was whole blood. These receptors were collected from an adult who was a healthcare worker with PCR-confirmed SARS-CoV-2 infection or an uninfected control (not recorded which).

This clonotype has a handful of counts. The chain carries TRBV12-3 or TRBV12-4 and TRBJ2-5; the D call may be TRBD1 or TRBD2 (6 bases each). The CDR3 length is 14 residues. V lost 8 bases and J lost 0, with 13 bases in between. The CDR3 reads CASGGRGHQETQYF. The CDR3 bases are TGTGCCAGCGGGGGTCGGGGGCACCAAGAGACCCAGTACTTC.

The chain carries TRBV25-1 and TRBJ2-3, with 12 bases that match TRBD2. With 4 bases clipped from V and 3 bases from J, the junction kept 2 bases outside the gene matches. The CDR3 has 15 amino acids. Germline V CDR1 and CDR2: MGHDK, SYGVNS. The CDR3 coding sequence is TGTGCCAGCAGTGTTCTAGCGGGGGGGACAGATACGCAGTATTTT. Its protein product is CASSVLAGGTDTQYF. Together with reference TRBV25-1 and TRBJ2-3, the CDR3 gives the full variable domain: EADIYQTPRYLVIGTGKKITLECSQTMGHDKMYWYQQDPGMELHLIHYSYGVNSTEKGDLSSESTVSRIRTEHFPLTLESARPSHTSQYLCASSVLAGGTDTQYFGPGTRLTVL.

The chain carries TRBV3-1 and TRBJ1-1, with 8 bases that match TRBD1. With V trimmed by 0 bases and J by 4 bases, 7 bases remained unmatched. Germline-derived CDR1 and CDR2 are LGHDT and YNNKEL (reference sequence). The CDR3 runs 16 residues. The CDR3 sequence: CASSQETGVWGTEAFF. The CDR3 region has the DNA TGTGCCAGCAGCCAAGAGACAGGGGTTTGGGGCACTGAAGCTTTCTTT.

This clonotype was recorded a few times. This chain uses TRBV5-4 with TRBJ2-5, with TRBD2 identical over 10 bases. This CDR3 comprises 16 residues. Germline assignment: CDR1 SGHNT and CDR2 YYREEE (reference sequence). V lost 0 bases, J lost 3 bases, and 5 bases stayed unmatched. The CDR3 region has the DNA TGTGCCAGCAGCTTGGCCGCTCTAGCGGGGGAAGAGACCCAGTACTTC. This encodes CASSLAALAGEETQYF.

This clonotype was found once. This chain links TRBV5-4 with TRBJ1-6, with D hard to call. This CDR3 comprises 13 residues. Germline-derived CDR1 and CDR2 are SGHNT and YYREEE (reference sequence). V lost 5 bases to trimming and J lost 7 bases, with 10 bases between them. The CDR3 coding sequence is TGTGCCAGCAGTTCCGCCCGAAATTCACCCCTCCACTTT. Translated: CASSSARNSPLHF.